This T cell receptor beta chain was captured in a study of shared clonotypes between healthy human individuals (dated by TCRdb to between 2020 and 2021). With respect to the entire study: A couple of women and three men aged 18 to 49 years were included in the cohort. For each donor, CD4 naive and CD4 memory were each given three plates, CD8 naive was given two plates, and CD8 memory was given one plate. To estimate repertoire size and how much clonotypes are shared between individuals, the study performed deep sequencing of blood TCR repertoires from roughly five healthy adults. Different laboratories and diverse techniques were used to prepare libraries and sequence TCR repertoires, to increase sequencing depth and limit assay-specific biases. Between about 0.8 and 9.5 billion PBMCs per donor were obtained by leukapheresis. Summary of the overall study and its limitations: Sampling was restricted to blood, and TCR repertoires in tissues likely differ from the TCR repertoires found in blood. Sharing across several donors was observed for about 4.8% of naive CD4, about 3.2% of naive CD8, about 2.5% of memory CD4, and around 0.4% of memory CD8 clonotypes. Naive subsets generally had larger estimated clonotype richness than memory subsets. Clonotypes shared by all four sorted-subset donors showed higher generation probabilities than non-shared clonotypes. Rarefaction of sorted-subset datasets indicated incomplete sequencing despite the large sequencing depth. Pairwise subsampling led to the expectation that sequencing depth would affect the degree of clonotype sharing among donors. Because the study included a small number of donors, the genetic and exposure-history diversity represented was limited.

This clone was seen only once. Its antigen is unknown. No base-level quality is on record; no much larger clone is a single base apart. Using the deep immunoSEQ assay, multiplex PCR amplified TCR CDR3 regions from genomic DNA. Extracted genomic DNA from each cell subset was spread evenly across all wells of several immunoSEQ 96-well plates, with each plate serving as a replicate. Each replicate PCR for sorted subsets received roughly 0.2 ug genomic DNA, equal to tens of thousands of T cell genomes. Purified libraries were quantified with a Qubit 3.0 fluorometer, sized on a Bioanalyzer 2100, and re-quantified with the KAPA Library Quantification kit. Each immunoSEQ 96-well plate was sequenced on its own single-read 150-cycle Illumina NextSeq 550 flow cell. On the authors' methods: The immunoSEQ output contained only junctional sequences without quality scores, so filtering could not match that applied to full-length reads. To assign V/J genes and CDR3, sequences were annotated against IMGT germline references using PyIR, a Python wrapper for IgBLAST v1.9. Reads with weak V/J assignments (E-value above 1e-6), missing CDR3, stop codons, out-of-frame junctions, or ambiguous translated residues were removed. V3J clonotypes were defined by identical inferred V gene, J gene, and CDR3 amino acid sequence. Percentage overlap between repertoires was calculated by dividing the number of shared unique clonotypes by the size of the smaller repertoire. RTK rarefaction, the Chao1 estimator, and Recon v2.1 estimates of unobserved clonotypes were used to assess repertoire richness. Generation probabilities for all TCRbeta clonotypes obtained by the gDNA method from a handful of donors were computed using OLGA. Here the immuneACCESS table is served through TCRdb, limited to in-frame sequences with V and J called. Missing clones are a known gap in these copies; in checked studies unresolved V genes cover under half, and the rest lacks a known reason. V and J calls and clone size are those listed in that table; D and trimming were worked out from the DNA. The sample table shows around 510,000 clones, and roughly 95% are seen once. In total, the top ten clones hold nearly 0.065% of the sample.

The donors were healthy, HIV-negative adults who had no recently reported acute infections or vaccinations. All donors were Caucasian adults living in Nashville, Tennessee, USA. CD4+ T cells were enriched by magnetic negative selection, after which naive cells were positively selected on CD45RA and the negative fraction was taken as the memory subset. After blood collection by leukapheresis, PBMCs were isolated using Ficoll-Histopaque density gradient centrifugation and then cryopreserved in the vapor phase of liquid nitrogen. Analytical flow cytometry was used to check the purity and quantity of each magnetically sorted T cell population. Each sorted fraction had its genomic DNA isolated and then quantified by UV absorbance on a Nanodrop 2000c. The specimen was naive CD4+ T cells sorted from blood. The sample's cell subset or site label is to be understood as: CD45RA+ positively selected. This clonotype was sampled from a woman aged 25 to 39 in good health.

The sequenced DNA: TGTGCCTGGAGGGGGACGGCTCGTTTGGTCCAGTACTTC. The resulting protein is CAWRGTARLVQYF. The V gene is TRBV30 and the J gene is TRBJ2-7; the D assignment is uncertain and may be TRBD1 or TRBD2, with 5 bases supporting each. The CDR3 covers 13 residues, taking in both the cysteine and the phenylalanine. Of all the DNA, just the CDR3 is kept, 39 bases in frame from base 1. The junction shows trimming of 3 bases on V and 10 bases on J, plus 19 bases between the germline ends. Via the germline V gene (reference sequence), CDR1 is GTSNPN and CDR2 SVGIG.